These 15 T cell receptor beta chains came from one sample sequenced in a study of cytomegalovirus exposure and HLA in healthy donors. TCRdb's table, derived via immunoSEQ multiplex PCR, lists solely in-frame clones and lacks some. The table records about 83,000 clones, approximately 96% of them present only once. Sample: PBMCs. These receptors all stem from a woman aged 18-29 years in good health and CMV-seronegative.

The rearrangement uses TRBV25-1 and TRBJ1-2; D perhaps matches TRBD1 (6 bases). In germline, CDR1 is MGHDK, CDR2 SYGVNS. V was clipped by 3 bases and J by 8 bases, with 25 bases between them. The CDR3 is 17 amino acids. CDR3 DNA: TGTGCCAGCAGTGATGAGGTCCCGGACAGTGGCGACAAGGGCTACACCTTC. Its translation: CASSDEVPDSGDKGYTF.

This clone showed up just once. This chain links TRBV19 with TRBJ2-1; D perhaps matches TRBD2 (5 bases). Germline V gene data show CDR1 as LNHDA and CDR2 as SQIVND (reference sequence). The CDR3 is 15 amino acids. Trimming took off 5 bases at V and 0 bases at J, with 11 bases between the two ends. CDR3 nucleotide sequence: TGTGCCAGTAGTCTCTCAGCGGACTCCTACAATGAGCAGTTCTTC. This translates into CASSLSADSYNEQFF. The full variable domain, its missing parts supplied by reference TRBV19 and TRBJ2-1, is DGGITQSPKYLFRKEGQNVTLSCEQNLNHDAMYWYRQDPGQGLRLIYYSQIVNDFQKGDIAEGYSVSREKKESFPLTVTSAQKNPTAFYLCASSLSADSYNEQFFGPGTRLTVL.

The gene calls are TRBV9 and TRBJ2-3, with TRBD2 identical over 10 bases. The CDR3 extends over 16 amino acids. The V gene's germline CDR1 is SGDLS and CDR2 YYNGEE. The V and J ends lost 0 bases and 2 bases, in that order; junction bases with no gene match: 3. The chain's CDR3 is CASSVEREGDTDTQYF. Here the CDR3 DNA reads TGTGCCAGCAGCGTAGAGCGGGAGGGGGACACAGATACGCAGTATTTT.

The chain joins TRBV28 to TRBJ1-1; D call uncertain. Germline loops: CDR1 MDHEN, CDR2 SYDVKM. The CDR3 extends over 12 amino acids. With 6 bases removed from V and 4 bases from J, the gap between germline ends came to 9 bases. The CDR3 reads CASSPPSTEAFF. Here the CDR3 DNA reads TGTGCCAGCAGCCCCCCTAGCACTGAAGCTTTCTTT.

V and J are TRBV4-1 and TRBJ2-7, with 9 bases lining up with TRBD2. The CDR3 has 16 residues. V lost 4 bases and J lost 5; bases outside the gene matches: 12. Looked up from germline, CDR1 is MGHRA and CDR2 is YSYEKL. The CDR3 coding sequence is TGCGCCAGCAGCCCAGGGTGGCTAGCGGGACCCCACGAGCAGTACTTC. Protein sequence: CASSPGWLAGPHEQYF.

The gene calls are TRBV10-2 and TRBJ2-7; D ambiguous. Trimming stripped 6 bases from V and 4 bases from J, with 13 bases between. The CDR3 is 13 amino acids. Germline V gene data show CDR1 as WSHSY and CDR2 as SAAADI. The CDR3, as DNA: TGCGCCAGCAGCTCCTCCGAGGTTTACGAGCAGTACTTC. Translation: CASSSSEVYEQYF.

CDR3 in DNA: TGTGCCTGGAGCACCACAGTGAACACTGAAGCTTTCTTT. It yields the protein CAWSTTVNTEAFF. The V call is TRBV30, the J call TRBJ1-1; D gene uncertain. This CDR3 has 13 amino acids. Trimming cost V 3 bases and J 0 bases, with 8 bases left between them. Germline values: CDR1 GTSNPN, CDR2 SVGIG (reference sequence). The variable domain in full, completed from reference TRBV30 and TRBJ1-1, reads SQTIHQWPATLVQPVGSPLSLECTVEGTSNPNLYWYRQAAGRGLQLLFYSVGIGQISSEVPQNLSASRPQDRQFILSSKKLLLSDSGFYLCAWSTTVNTEAFFGQGTRLTVV.

CDR3 nucleotide sequence: TGCGCCAGCAGCCAGAGGGCTGCGGGGGGAGGAGAGACCCAGTACTTC. Translation: CASSQRAAGGGETQYF. This chain links TRBV4-1 with TRBJ2-5, with 8 positions matching TRBD2. V lost 3 bases to trimming and J lost 4 bases; unmatched junction nucleotides: 10. Germline loops: CDR1 MGHRA, CDR2 YSYEKL. The CDR3 has 16 residues.

The rearrangement joins TRBV28 to TRBJ2-1; perhaps TRBD2 as D (5 bases). V was cut by 8 bases and J by 8 bases, with 19 bases left in between. This CDR3 comprises 14 residues. The germline CDR1 and CDR2 sequences are MDHEN and SYDVKM. CDR3 DNA: TGTGCCAGCCTGGGGAGACGGTCATCCTATGAGCAGTTCTTC. As protein: CASLGRRSSYEQFF.

The gene calls are TRBV7-8 and TRBJ2-4, with 12 bases aligning to TRBD2. This CDR3 spans 15 amino acids. Unmatched junction bases numbered 2, after V lost 4 bases and J lost 4 bases. Germline V CDR1 and CDR2: SGHVS, FQNEAQ. CDR3 coding DNA: TGTGCCAGCAGCTACGGACTAGCGGGAAAAAACATTCAGTACTTC. It specifies CASSYGLAGKNIQYF.

V gene TRBV4-1 combines with J gene TRBJ2-3, with D maybe TRBD2 (5 bases). Per the germline V gene, CDR1 is MGHRA and CDR2 is YSYEKL. Trimming shortened V by 9 bases and J by 4 bases, and 20 bases separated the two germline ends. The CDR3 covers 15 residues. CDR3 in DNA: TGCGCCAGAACCCCGGGGTATGAGTTCGCAGATACGCAGTATTTT. The encoded protein is CARTPGYEFADTQYF.

The CDR3: CASSPSILAGGRETQYF. The CDR3 DNA sequence: TGTGCCAGCTCACCCAGTATCCTAGCGGGAGGGAGAGAGACCCAGTACTTC. The rearrangement links TRBV18 to TRBJ2-5; 12 bases match TRBD2. CDR1 and CDR2 from the germline V gene are KGHSH and LQKENI. V was clipped by 3 bases and J by 4 bases; unmatched bases: 9. This CDR3 has 17 residues.

The rearrangement uses TRBV2 and TRBJ1-3; D is ambiguous. The V end lost 9 bases, the J end lost 0 bases, and 9 bases lay between the germline ends. The CDR3 contains 13 residues. CDR1 and CDR2 (germline): SNHLY, FYNNEI. CDR3 in amino acids: CASLQDSGNTIYF. CDR3 nucleotide sequence: TGTGCCAGTCTCCAGGACTCTGGAAACACCATATATTTT.

The chain employs TRBV10-2 and TRBJ2-5; 10 bases match TRBD2. Germline V CDR1 and CDR2: WSHSY, SAAADI. This CDR3 is built from 15 residues. V gave up 7 bases and J gave up 2 bases; unmatched junction bases: 7. For the CDR3, the DNA is TGCGCCAGCAAGATCGGACTAGCGGTACAAGAGACCCAGTACTTC. It is translated as CASKIGLAVQETQYF.

J is TRBJ2-7 and V is TRBV27, with a tentative D call TRBD1 (6 bases). The germline gives CDR1 MNHEY, CDR2 SMNVEV (reference sequence). V was clipped by 6 bases and J by 1 base, with 16 bases between them. The CDR3 is 15 residues long. The CDR3 protein is CASSPLEGGSYEQYF. The CDR3 DNA reads as TGTGCCAGCAGCCCCCTGGAAGGGGGATCCTACGAGCAGTACTTC.